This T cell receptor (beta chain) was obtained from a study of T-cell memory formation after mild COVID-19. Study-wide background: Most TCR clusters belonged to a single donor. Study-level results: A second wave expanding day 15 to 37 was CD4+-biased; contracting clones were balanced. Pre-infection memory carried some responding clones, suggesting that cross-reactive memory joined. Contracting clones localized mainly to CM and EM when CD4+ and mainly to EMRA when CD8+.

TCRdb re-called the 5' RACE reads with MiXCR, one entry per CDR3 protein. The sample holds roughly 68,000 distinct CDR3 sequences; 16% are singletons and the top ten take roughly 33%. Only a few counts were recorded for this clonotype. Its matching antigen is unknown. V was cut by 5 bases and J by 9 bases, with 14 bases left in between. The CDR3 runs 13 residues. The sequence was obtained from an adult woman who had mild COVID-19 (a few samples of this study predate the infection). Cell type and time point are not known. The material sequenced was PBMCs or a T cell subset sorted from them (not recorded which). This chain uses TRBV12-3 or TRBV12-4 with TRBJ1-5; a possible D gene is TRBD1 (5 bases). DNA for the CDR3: TGTGCCAGCAGTCCGGGTGGGGGAATGCCCCAGCATTTT. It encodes CASSPGGGMPQHF.